These T cell receptor beta chains were read from a single sample in a study of cytomegalovirus exposure and HLA in healthy donors. Only in-frame clones appear in the TCRdb table, and some are missing; sequencing was by immunoSEQ multiplex PCR. The sample holds a few hundred thousand clones, about 77% seen once. The sample taken for sequencing was PBMCs. All receptors come from a woman aged 30 to 39 in good health and CMV-seronegative. CDR3s include the opening cysteine and the closing phenylalanine or tryptophan. D genes are given only for firm matches. Rows give clone size only sometimes, using once, few, many, or a class for an expanded clone.

J: TRBJ2-7
length: 13
size: -
V: TRBV6-8
D: -
DNA: TGTGCCAGCAGTTACTTGGACAAATACGAGCAGTACTTC
CDR3: CASSYLDKYEQYF

J: TRBJ2-1
length: 16
size: -
V: TRBV5-6
D: TRBD1
DNA: TGTGCCAGCAGCTTGGGTAGGGGGCTTTTATACAATGAGCAGTTCTTC
CDR3: CASSLGRGLLYNEQFF

J: TRBJ1-1
length: 14
size: once
V: TRBV15
D: TRBD1
DNA: TGTGCCACCAGCAGAGCCCGACAGGGAACTGAAGCTTTCTTT
CDR3: CATSRARQGTEAFF

J: TRBJ1-2
length: 13
size: -
V: TRBV5-1
D: -
DNA: TGCGCCAGCAGCTTGGACAGGGTGGGTGGCTACACCTTC
CDR3: CASSLDRVGGYTF

J: TRBJ1-4
length: 16
size: -
V: TRBV28
D: -
DNA: TGTGCCAGCAGTTGGGGCAGGGCGGCCTTTAATGAAAAACTGTTTTTT
CDR3: CASSWGRAAFNEKLFF

J: TRBJ2-1
length: 14
size: -
V: TRBV5-1
D: TRBD2
DNA: TGCGCCAGCCGGGGACTAGCGGAATACAATGAGCAGTTCTTC
CDR3: CASRGLAEYNEQFF

J: TRBJ2-1
length: 17
size: -
V: TRBV11-1
D: TRBD2
DNA: TGTGCCAGCAGCTTAATAGCGACTAGCGGGAGTTTGGATGAGCAGTTCTTC
CDR3: CASSLIATSGSLDEQFF

J: TRBJ2-3
length: 14
size: -
V: TRBV30
D: -
DNA: TGTGCCTGGAGCAGGGGCTATGGCACAGATACGCAGTATTTT
CDR3: CAWSRGYGTDTQYF

J: TRBJ2-2
length: 15
size: -
V: TRBV9
D: -
DNA: TGTGCCAGCAGCGTTGGTAGCGTGGGCACCGGGGAGCTGTTTTTT
CDR3: CASSVGSVGTGELFF

J: TRBJ2-7
length: 18
size: -
V: TRBV5-1
D: TRBD2
DNA: TGCGCCAGCAGCTTGCCTAGCGGGAGGCCCGGAATCGGCTACGAGCAGTACTTC
CDR3: CASSLPSGRPGIGYEQYF

J: TRBJ1-1
length: 17
size: -
V: TRBV5-1
D: TRBD1
DNA: TGCGCCAGCAGCCGTGCGGCAGGGGGTCGCCCGAACACTGAAGCTTTCTTT
CDR3: CASSRAAGGRPNTEAFF

J: TRBJ2-3
length: 16
size: -
V: TRBV28
D: -
DNA: TGTGCCAGCAGTTTAACAGCCTCACTGATCACAGATACGCAGTATTTT
CDR3: CASSLTASLITDTQYF

J: TRBJ1-4
length: 14
size: few
V: TRBV29-1
D: TRBD1
DNA: TGCAGCGTTGAAGGGGGGACAGGGGATGAAAAACTGTTTTTT
CDR3: CSVEGGTGDEKLFF

J: TRBJ2-2
length: 13
size: -
V: TRBV9
D: -
DNA: TGTGCCAGCAGCGCCGTTTTCGCCGGGGAGCTGTTTTTT
CDR3: CASSAVFAGELFF

J: TRBJ1-3
length: 12
size: few
V: TRBV10-3
D: -
DNA: TGTGCCATCGCTCCGAGGGCTGACACCATATATTTT
CDR3: CAIAPRADTIYF

J: TRBJ1-1
length: 16
size: -
V: TRBV25-1
D: -
DNA: TGTGCCAGCAGTGGGTGGGGGGGGCGCTTGAACACTGAAGCTTTCTTT
CDR3: CASSGWGGRLNTEAFF

J: TRBJ1-4
length: 14
size: -
V: TRBV5-5
D: TRBD1
DNA: TGTGCCAGCAGCTTGACAGGGGCTAATGAAAAACTGTTTTTT
CDR3: CASSLTGANEKLFF

J: TRBJ2-1
length: 16
size: -
V: TRBV28
D: -
DNA: TGTGCCAGCAGTTTGTCGATAGCGGTAGACTACAATGAGCAGTTCTTC
CDR3: CASSLSIAVDYNEQFF

J: TRBJ1-3
length: 14
size: -
V: TRBV5-1
D: -
DNA: TGCGCCAGCAGCCCCGGGACATCTGGAAACACCATATATTTT
CDR3: CASSPGTSGNTIYF